The T cell receptor (beta chain) under discussion was sequenced for a study of T cell responses to AZD1222 COVID-19 vaccine. Study outcomes and limitations: Close to half of spike-specific TCRs reportedly recognize unmutated variant regions. The number of AZD1222 recipients seropositive at baseline was only 5 to 7.

Generated by immunoSEQ multiplex PCR, the TCRdb table keeps only in-frame clones and is missing some. Of around 130,000 clones in the sample, 92% are singletons; the top ten hold 0.85% to 1.2%. Second-dose recipients at about 4 or about 12 weeks were treated as one pooled group. For this clone: Its antigen is undetermined.

This clonotype was obtained from an adult who received the AZD1222 COVID-19 vaccine. This material consisted of peripheral blood, taken 28 days after the second AZD1222 dose.

The CDR3 loop is CASSLADKIEKLFF. The CDR3 DNA reads TGTGCCAGCAGCTTGGCGGACAAGATTGAAAAACTGTTTTTT. V usage is TRBV5-6 and J usage is TRBJ1-4; D possibly corresponds to TRBD1 (5 bases). Germline-derived CDR1 and CDR2 are SGHDT and YYEEEE. The CDR3 sequence is 14 residues long. Trimming left V 0 bases short and J 7 bases short, with 10 bases between. Full variable domain (missing parts from reference TRBV5-6 and TRBJ1-4): DAGVTQSPTHLIKTRGQQVTLRCSPKSGHDTVSWYQQALGQGPQFIFQYYEEEERQRGNFPDRFSGHQFPNYSSELNVNALLLGDSALYLCASSLADKIEKLFFGSGTQLSVL.